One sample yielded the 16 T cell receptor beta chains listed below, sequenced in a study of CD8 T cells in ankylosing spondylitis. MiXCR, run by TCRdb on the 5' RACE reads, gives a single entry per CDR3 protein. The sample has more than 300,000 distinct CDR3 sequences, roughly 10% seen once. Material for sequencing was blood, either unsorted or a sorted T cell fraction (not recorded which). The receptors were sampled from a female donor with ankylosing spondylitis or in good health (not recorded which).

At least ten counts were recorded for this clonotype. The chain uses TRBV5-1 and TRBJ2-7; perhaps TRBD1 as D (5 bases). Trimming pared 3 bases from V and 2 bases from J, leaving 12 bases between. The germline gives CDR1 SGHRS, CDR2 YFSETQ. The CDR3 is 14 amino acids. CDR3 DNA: TGCGCCAGCAGCTCGTACGTAGGGGCCTACGAGCAGTACTTC. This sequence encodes CASSSYVGAYEQYF.

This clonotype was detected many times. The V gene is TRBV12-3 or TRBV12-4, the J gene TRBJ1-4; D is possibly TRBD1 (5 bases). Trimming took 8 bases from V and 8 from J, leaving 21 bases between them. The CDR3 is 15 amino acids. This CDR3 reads CASRSFPQGTEKLFF. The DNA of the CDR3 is TGTGCCAGCCGTAGTTTCCCGCAGGGAACGGAAAAACTGTTTTTT.

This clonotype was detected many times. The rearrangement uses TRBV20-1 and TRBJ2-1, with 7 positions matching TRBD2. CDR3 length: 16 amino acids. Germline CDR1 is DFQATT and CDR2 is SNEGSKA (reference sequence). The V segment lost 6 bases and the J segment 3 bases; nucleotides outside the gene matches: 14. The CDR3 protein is CSAESSAGDNYNEQFF. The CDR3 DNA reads TGCAGTGCCGAAAGTTCGGCGGGAGATAACTACAATGAGCAGTTCTTC.

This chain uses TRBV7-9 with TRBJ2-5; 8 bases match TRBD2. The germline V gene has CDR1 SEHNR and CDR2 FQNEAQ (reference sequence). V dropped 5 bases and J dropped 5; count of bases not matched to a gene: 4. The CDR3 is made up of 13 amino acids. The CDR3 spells CASSKAGDETQYF. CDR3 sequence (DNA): TGTGCCAGCAGCAAAGCGGGAGACGAGACCCAGTACTTC.

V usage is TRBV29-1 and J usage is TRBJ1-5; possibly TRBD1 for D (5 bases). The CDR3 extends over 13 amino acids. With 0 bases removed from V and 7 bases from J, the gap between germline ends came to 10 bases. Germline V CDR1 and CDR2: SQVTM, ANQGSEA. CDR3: CSVEEGVRQPQHF. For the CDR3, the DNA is TGCAGCGTTGAAGAGGGGGTGCGGCAGCCCCAGCATTTT.

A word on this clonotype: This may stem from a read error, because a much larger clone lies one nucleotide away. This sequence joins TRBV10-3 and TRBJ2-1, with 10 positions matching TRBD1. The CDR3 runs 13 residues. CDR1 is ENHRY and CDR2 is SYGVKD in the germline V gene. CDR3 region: CAVRDRGRNEQIF. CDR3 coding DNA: TGTGCCGTCCGGGACAGGGGCAGGAATGAGCAGATCTTC.

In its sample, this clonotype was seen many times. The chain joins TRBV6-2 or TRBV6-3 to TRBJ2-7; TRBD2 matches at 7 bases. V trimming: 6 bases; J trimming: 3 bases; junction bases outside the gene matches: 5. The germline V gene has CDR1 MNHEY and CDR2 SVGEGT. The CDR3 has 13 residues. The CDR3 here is CASSRGGFYEQYF. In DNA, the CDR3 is TGTGCCAGCAGCCGCGGGGGTTTCTACGAGCAGTACTTC.

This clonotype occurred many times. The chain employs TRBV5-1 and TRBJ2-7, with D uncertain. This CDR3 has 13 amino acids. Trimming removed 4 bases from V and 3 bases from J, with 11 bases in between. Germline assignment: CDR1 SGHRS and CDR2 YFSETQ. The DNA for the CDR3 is TGCGCCAGCAGCCCCCTTTGGGACTACGAGCAGTACTTC. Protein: CASSPLWDYEQYF.

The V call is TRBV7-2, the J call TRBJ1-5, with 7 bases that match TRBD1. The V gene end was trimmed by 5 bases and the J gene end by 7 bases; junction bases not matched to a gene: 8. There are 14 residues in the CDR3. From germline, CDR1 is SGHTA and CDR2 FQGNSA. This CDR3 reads CASSRQGSGQPQHF. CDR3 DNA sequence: TGTGCCAGCAGCCGACAGGGAAGCGGCCAGCCCCAGCATTTT.

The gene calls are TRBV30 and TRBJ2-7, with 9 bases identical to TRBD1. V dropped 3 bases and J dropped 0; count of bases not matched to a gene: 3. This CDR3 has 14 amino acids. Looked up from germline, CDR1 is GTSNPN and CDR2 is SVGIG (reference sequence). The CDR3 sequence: CAWSGTGSSYEQYF. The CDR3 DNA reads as TGTGCCTGGAGCGGGACAGGGAGCTCCTACGAGCAGTACTTC. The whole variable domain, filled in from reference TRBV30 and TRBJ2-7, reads SQTIHQWPATLVQPVGSPLSLECTVEGTSNPNLYWYRQAAGRGLQLLFYSVGIGQISSEVPQNLSASRPQDRQFILSSKKLLLSDSGFYLCAWSGTGSSYEQYFGPGTRLTVT.

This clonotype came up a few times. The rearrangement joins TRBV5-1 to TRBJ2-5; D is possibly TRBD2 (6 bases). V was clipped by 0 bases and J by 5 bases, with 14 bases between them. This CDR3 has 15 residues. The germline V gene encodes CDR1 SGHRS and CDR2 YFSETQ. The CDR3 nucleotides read TGCGCCAGCAGCTTGGTGACAGACAGCGGGGAGACCCAGTACTTC. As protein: CASSLVTDSGETQYF.

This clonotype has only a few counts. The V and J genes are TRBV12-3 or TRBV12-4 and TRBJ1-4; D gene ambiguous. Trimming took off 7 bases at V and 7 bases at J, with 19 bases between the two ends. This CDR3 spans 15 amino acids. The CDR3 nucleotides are TGTGCCAGCACCCGACGGGCTTCCTGGGGTGAAAAACTGTTTTTT. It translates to CASTRRASWGEKLFF.

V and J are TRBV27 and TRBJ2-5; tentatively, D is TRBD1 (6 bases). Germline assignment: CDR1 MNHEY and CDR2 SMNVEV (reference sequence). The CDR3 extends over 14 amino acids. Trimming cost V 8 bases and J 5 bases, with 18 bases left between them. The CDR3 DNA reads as TGTGCCAGCGCAAGACAGGCACGTGGGGAGACCCAGTACTTC. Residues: CASARQARGETQYF.

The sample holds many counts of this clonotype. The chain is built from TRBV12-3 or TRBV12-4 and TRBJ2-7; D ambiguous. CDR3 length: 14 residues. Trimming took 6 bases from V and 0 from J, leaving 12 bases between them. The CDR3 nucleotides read TGTGCCAGCAGCGTAACCGGCACCTCCTACGAGCAGTACTTC. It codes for CASSVTGTSYEQYF.

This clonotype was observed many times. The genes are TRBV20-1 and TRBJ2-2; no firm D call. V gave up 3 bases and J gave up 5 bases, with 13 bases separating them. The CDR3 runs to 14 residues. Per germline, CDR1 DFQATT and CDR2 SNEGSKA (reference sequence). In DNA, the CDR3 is TGCAGTGCTAGGTCGCCCGTAAGGACCGGGGAGCTGTTTTTT. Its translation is CSARSPVRTGELFF.

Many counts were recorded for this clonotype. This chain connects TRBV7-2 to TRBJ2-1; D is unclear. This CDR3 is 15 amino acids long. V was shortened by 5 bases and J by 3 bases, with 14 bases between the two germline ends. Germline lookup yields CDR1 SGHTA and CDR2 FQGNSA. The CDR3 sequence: CASSPEIRVYNEQFF. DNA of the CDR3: TGTGCCAGCAGCCCCGAGATCCGGGTCTACAATGAGCAGTTCTTC.